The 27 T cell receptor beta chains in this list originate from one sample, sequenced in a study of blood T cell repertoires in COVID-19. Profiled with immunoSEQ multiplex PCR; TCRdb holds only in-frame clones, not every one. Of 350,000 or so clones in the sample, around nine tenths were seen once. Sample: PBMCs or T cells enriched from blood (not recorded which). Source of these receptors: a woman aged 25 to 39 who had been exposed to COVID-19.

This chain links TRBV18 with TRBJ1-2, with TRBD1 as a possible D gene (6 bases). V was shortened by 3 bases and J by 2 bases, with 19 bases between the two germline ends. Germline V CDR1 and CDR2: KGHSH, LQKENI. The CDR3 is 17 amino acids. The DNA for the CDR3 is TGTGCCAGCTCACCCTTTATCAGGGGCTCAGAGAACTATGGCTACACCTTC. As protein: CASSPFIRGSENYGYTF.

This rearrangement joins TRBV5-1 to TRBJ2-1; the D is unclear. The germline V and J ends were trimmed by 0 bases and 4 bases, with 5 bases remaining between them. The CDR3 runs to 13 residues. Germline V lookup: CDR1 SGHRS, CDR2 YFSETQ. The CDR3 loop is CASSLGPYNEQFF. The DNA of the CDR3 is TGCGCCAGCAGCTTGGGTCCTTACAATGAGCAGTTCTTC.

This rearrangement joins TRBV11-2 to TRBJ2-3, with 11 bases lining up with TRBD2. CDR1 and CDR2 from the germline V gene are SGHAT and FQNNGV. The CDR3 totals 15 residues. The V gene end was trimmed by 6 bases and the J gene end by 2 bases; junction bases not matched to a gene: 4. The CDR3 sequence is CASSRLAGPTDTQYF. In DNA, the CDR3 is TGTGCCAGCAGTCGACTAGCGGGACCCACAGATACGCAGTATTTT. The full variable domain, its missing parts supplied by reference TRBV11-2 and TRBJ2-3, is EAGVAQSPRYKIIEKRQSVAFWCNPISGHATLYWYQQILGQGPKLLIQFQNNGVVDDSQLPKDRFSAERLKGVDSTLKIQPAKLEDSAVYLCASSRLAGPTDTQYFGPGTRLTVL.

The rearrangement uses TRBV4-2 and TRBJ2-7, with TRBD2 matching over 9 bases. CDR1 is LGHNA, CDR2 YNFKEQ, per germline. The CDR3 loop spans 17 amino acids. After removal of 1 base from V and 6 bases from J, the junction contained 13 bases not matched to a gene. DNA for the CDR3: TGTGCCAGCAGCCAAGGGTCTTCGGCTAGCGGGATTGGCGAGCAGTACTTC. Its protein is CASSQGSSASGIGEQYF.

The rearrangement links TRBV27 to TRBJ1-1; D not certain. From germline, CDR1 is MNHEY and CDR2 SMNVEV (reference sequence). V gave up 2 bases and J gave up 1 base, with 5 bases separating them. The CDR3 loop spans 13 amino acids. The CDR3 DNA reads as TGTGCCAGCAGTTTAGGGCAGAACACTGAAGCTTTCTTT. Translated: CASSLGQNTEAFF.

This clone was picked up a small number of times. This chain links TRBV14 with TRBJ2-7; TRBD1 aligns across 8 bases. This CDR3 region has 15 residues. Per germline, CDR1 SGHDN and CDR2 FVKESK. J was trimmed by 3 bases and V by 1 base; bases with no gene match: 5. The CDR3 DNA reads TGTGCCAGCAGCCAAGTCCGGGACAGGCTCTACGAGCAGTACTTC. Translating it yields CASSQVRDRLYEQYF.

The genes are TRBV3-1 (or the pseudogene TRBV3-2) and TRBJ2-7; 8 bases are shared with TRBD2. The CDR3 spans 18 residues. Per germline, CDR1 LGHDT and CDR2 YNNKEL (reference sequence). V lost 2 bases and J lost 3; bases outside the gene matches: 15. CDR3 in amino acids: CASSQKTPGLGRDYEQYF. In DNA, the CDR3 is TGTGCCAGCAGCCAAAAAACCCCGGGACTAGGGCGTGACTACGAGCAGTACTTC.

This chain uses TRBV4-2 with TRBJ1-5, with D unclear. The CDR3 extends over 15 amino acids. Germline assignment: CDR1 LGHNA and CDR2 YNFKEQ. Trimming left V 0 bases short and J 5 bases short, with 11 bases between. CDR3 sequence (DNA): TGTGCCAGCAGCCAAGAGGGCGTGGGCCATCAGCCCCAGCATTTT. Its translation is CASSQEGVGHQPQHF.

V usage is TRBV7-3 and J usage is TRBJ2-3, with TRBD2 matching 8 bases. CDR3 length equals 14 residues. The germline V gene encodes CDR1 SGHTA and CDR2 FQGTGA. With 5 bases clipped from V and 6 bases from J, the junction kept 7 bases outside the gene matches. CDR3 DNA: TGTGCCAGCAGCCAGAGCGGGAGAGCGGATACGCAGTATTTT. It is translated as CASSQSGRADTQYF.

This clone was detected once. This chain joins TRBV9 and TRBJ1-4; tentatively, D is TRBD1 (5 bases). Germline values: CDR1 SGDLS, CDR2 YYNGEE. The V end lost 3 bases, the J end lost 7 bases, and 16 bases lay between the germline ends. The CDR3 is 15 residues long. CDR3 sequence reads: CASSDAGGTGEKLFF. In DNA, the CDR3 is TGTGCCAGCAGCGACGCCGGGGGTACGGGTGAAAAACTGTTTTTT.

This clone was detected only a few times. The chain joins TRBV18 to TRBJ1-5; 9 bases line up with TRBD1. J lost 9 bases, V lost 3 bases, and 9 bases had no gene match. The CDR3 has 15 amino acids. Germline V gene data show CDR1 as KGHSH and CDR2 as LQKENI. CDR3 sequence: CASSPLQGASVPQHF. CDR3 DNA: TGTGCCAGCTCACCCCTACAGGGGGCCAGTGTGCCCCAGCATTTT. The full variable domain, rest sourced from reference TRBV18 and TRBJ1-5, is NAGVMQNPRHLVRRRGQEARLRCSPMKGHSHVYWYRQLPEEGLKFMVYLQKENIIDESGMPKERFSAEFPKEGPSILRIQQVVRGDSAAYFCASSPLQGASVPQHFGDGTRLSIL.

In DNA, the CDR3 is TGCAGCGCCGGGACACTGAACACTGAAGCTTTCTTT. Translation gives CSAGTLNTEAFF. The genes are TRBV29-1 and TRBJ1-1; D is possibly TRBD1 (6 bases). The germline V gene has CDR1 SQVTM and CDR2 ANQGSEA. CDR3 size: 12 residues. V was shortened by 7 bases and J by 0 bases, with 9 bases between the two germline ends.

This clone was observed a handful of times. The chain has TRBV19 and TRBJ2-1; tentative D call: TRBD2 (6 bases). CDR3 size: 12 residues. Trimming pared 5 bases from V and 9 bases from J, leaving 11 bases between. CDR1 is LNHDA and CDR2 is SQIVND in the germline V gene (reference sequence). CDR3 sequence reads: CASSSREPEQFF. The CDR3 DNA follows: TGTGCCAGTAGTTCCCGGGAGCCTGAGCAGTTCTTC.

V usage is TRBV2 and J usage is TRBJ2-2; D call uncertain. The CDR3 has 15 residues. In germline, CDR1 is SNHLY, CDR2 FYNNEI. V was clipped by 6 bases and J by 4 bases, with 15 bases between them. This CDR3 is CASSLTPGGTGELFF. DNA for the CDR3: TGTGCCAGCAGCCTCACCCCAGGTGGCACCGGGGAGCTGTTTTTT.

CDR3 DNA sequence: TGTGCCAGCAGTTTGGCGGGTAACGAGCAGTACTTC. The encoded protein is CASSLAGNEQYF. This sequence joins TRBV12-3 or TRBV12-4 and TRBJ2-7, with D maybe TRBD2 (5 bases). With 3 bases removed from V and 5 bases from J, the gap between germline ends came to 8 bases. The CDR3 covers 12 residues.

This CDR3 reads CASRLTGANVLTF. For the CDR3, the DNA is TGTGCAAGTCGACTAACTGGGGCCAACGTCCTGACTTTC. This sequence joins TRBV12-2 and TRBJ2-6; the listed D gene, TRBD2, was not tested against the DNA. TRBV12-2 is assigned pseudogene status. CDR3 length equals 13 residues.

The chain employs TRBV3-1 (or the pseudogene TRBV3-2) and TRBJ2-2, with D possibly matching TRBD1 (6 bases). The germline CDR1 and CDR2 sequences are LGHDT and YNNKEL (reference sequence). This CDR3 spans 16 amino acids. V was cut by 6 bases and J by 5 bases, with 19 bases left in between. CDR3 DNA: TGTGCCAGCAGACCTTCAGGGGCTCGAGCGACCGGGGAGCTGTTTTTT. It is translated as CASRPSGARATGELFF.

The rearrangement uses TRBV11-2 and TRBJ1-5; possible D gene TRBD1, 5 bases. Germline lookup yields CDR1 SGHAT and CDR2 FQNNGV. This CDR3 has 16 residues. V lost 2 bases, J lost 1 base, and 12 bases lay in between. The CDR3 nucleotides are TGTGCCAGCAGCTTAAGTTTTGGGGGGAGCAATCAGCCCCAGCATTTT. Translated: CASSLSFGGSNQPQHF. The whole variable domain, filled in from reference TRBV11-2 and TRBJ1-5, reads EAGVAQSPRYKIIEKRQSVAFWCNPISGHATLYWYQQILGQGPKLLIQFQNNGVVDDSQLPKDRFSAERLKGVDSTLKIQPAKLEDSAVYLCASSLSFGGSNQPQHFGDGTRLSIL.

CDR3 nucleotides: TGTGCCAGCAGCTTAGAGGGAGGCCACACCGGGGAGCTGTTTTTT. It codes for CASSLEGGHTGELFF. The genes are TRBV7-9 and TRBJ2-2; perhaps TRBD2 as D (6 bases). V was pared by 1 base and J by 3 bases, with 9 bases between. Germline CDR1 and CDR2: SEHNR and FQNEAQ (reference sequence). CDR3 length equals 15 residues.

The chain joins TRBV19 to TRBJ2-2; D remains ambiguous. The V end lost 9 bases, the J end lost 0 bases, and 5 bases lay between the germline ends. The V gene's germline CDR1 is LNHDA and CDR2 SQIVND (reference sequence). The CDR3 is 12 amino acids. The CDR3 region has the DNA TGTGCCAGCCCCGCGAACACCGGGGAGCTGTTTTTT. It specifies CASPANTGELFF.

The CDR3 DNA sequence: TGTGCCAGCAACTATCAGGGGGACTATGGCTACACCTTC. It yields the protein CASNYQGDYGYTF. The V and J genes are TRBV28 and TRBJ1-2; 7 nucleotides match TRBD1. CDR1 MDHEN and CDR2 SYDVKM come from the germline V gene. With 7 bases clipped from V and 3 bases from J, the junction kept 5 bases outside the gene matches. CDR3 length: 13 residues.

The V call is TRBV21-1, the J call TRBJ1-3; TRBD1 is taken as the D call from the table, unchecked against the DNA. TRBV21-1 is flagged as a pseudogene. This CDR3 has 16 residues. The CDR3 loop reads CASSLLDRDPGNTIYF. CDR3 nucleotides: TGTGCCAGCAGCCTCCTCGACAGGGACCCTGGAAACACCATATATTTT.

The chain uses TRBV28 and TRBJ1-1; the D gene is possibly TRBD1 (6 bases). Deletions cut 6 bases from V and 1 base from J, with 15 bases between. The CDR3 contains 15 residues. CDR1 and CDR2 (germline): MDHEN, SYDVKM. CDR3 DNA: TGTGCCAGCAGCTCACACAGGGCCGGGAACACTGAAGCTTTCTTT. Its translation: CASSSHRAGNTEAFF. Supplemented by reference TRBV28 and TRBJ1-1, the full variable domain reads DVKVTQSSRYLVKRTGEKVFLECVQDMDHENMFWYRQDPGLGLRLIYFSYDVKMKEKGDIPEGYSVSREKKERFSLILESASTNQTSMYLCASSSHRAGNTEAFFGQGTRLTVV.

As DNA, the CDR3 is TGCGCCAGGGGCCGGGGGGCGCTTAGTAAGGGTCAGCCCCAGCATTTT. Translating gives CARGRGALSKGQPQHF. The chain joins TRBV10-1 to TRBJ1-5; the D gene is possibly TRBD1 (6 bases). CDR1 is WNHNN and CDR2 is SYGVQD in the germline V gene (reference sequence). The CDR3 runs 16 residues. The V and J ends lost 9 bases and 6 bases respectively, with 24 bases between them.

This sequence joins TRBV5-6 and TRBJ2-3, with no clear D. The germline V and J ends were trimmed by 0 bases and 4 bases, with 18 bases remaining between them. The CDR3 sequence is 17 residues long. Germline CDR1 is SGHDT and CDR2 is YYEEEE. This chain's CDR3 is CASSLGMEQIFADTQYF. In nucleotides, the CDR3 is TGTGCCAGCAGCTTGGGGATGGAACAGATATTCGCAGATACGCAGTATTTT.

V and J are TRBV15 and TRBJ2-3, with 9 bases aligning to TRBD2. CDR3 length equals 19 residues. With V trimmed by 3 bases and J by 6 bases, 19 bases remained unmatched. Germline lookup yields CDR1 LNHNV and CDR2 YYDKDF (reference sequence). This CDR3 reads CATSSPWGLAGQKGDTQYF. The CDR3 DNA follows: TGTGCCACCAGCAGCCCATGGGGGCTAGCGGGACAGAAGGGGGATACGCAGTATTTT.

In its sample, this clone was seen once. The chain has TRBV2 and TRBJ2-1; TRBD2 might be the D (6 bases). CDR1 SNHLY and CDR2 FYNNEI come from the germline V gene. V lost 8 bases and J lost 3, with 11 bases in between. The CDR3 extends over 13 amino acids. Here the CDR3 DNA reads TGTGCCAGCGCGGCGGGGATCTACAATGAGCAGTTCTTC. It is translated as CASAAGIYNEQFF.